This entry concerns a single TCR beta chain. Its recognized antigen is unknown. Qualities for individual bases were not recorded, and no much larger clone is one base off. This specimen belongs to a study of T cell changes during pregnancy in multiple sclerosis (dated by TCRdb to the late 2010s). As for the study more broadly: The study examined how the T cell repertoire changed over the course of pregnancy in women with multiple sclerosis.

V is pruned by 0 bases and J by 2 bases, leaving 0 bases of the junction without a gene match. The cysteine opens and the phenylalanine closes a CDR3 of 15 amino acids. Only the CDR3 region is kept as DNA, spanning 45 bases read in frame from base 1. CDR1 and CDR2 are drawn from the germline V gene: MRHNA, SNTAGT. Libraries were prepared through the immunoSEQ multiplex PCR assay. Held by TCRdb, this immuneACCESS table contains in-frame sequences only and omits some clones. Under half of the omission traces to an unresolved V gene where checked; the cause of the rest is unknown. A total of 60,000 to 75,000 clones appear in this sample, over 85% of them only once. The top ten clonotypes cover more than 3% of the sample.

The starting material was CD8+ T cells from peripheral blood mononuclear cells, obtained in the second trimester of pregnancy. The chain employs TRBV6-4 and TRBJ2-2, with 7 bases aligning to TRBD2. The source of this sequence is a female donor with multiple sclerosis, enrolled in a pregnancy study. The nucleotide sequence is TGTGCCAGCAGTGACTCAGCGGGAAACACCGGGGAGCTGTTTTTT. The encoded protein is CASSDSAGNTGELFF.